This entry is about one T cell receptor (beta chain). The sample comes from a study of blood T cell repertoires in COVID-19. How the authors handled the data: It was from reference gene primer amplification that nucleated cell counts were estimated. The table came from immunoSEQ multiplex PCR; TCRdb's copy has only in-frame clones and leaves some out. Clone size and V and J calls were adopted from that table, with D and trimming inferred from the DNA. The data contain around 120,000 clones, less than 90% of them singletons. V lost 2 bases to trimming and J lost 8 bases, with 12 bases between them. The CDR3 contains 13 residues. CDR1 is MNHNS, CDR2 SASEGT, per germline.

Sequencing was carried out using peripheral blood. The chain couples TRBV6-1 to TRBJ1-2; D may be TRBD1 (5 bases). The clonotype was recovered from a man aged 25-45 years with acute or convalescent COVID-19. CDR3 sequence: CASSERMEGGYTF. CDR3 DNA: TGTGCCAGCAGTGAAAGAATGGAGGGGGGCTACACCTTC.